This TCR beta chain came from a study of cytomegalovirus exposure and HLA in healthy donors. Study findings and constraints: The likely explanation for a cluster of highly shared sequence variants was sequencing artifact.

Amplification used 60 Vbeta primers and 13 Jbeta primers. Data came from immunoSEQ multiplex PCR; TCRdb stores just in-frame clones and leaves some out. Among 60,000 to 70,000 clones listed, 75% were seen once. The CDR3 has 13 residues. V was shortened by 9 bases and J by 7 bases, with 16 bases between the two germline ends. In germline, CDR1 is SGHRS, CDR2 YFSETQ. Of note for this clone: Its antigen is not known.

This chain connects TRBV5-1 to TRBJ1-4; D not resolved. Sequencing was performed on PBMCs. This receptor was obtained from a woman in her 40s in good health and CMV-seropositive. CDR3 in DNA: TGCGCCACCCGGGGAGGGAGCGGTGAAAAACTGTTTTTT. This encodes CATRGGSGEKLFF.